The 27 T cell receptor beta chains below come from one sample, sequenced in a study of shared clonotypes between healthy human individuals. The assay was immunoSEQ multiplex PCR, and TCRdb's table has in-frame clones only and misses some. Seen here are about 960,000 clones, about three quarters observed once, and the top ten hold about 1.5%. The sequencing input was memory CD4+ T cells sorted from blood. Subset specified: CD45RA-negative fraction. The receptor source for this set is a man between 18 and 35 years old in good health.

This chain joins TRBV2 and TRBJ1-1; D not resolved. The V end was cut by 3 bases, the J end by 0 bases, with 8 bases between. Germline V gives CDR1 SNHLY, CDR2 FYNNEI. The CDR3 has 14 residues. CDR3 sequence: CASSDNFLNTEAFF. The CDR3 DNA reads TGTGCCAGCAGTGATAACTTTTTGAACACTGAAGCTTTCTTT. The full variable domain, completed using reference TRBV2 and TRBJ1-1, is EPEVTQTPSHQVTQMGQEVILRCVPISNHLYFYWYRQILGQKVEFLVSFYNNEISEKSEIFDDQFSVERPDGSNFTLKIRSTKLEDSAMYFCASSDNFLNTEAFFGQGTRLTVV.

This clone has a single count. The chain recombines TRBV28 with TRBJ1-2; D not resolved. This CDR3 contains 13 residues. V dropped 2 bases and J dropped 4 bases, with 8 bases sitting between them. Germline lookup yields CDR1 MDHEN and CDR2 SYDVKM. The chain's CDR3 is CASSLSVFYGYTF. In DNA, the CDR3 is TGTGCCAGCAGTTTAAGCGTTTTCTATGGCTACACCTTC.

This chain's CDR3 is CASSLASGTGLFF. The CDR3, as DNA: TGTGCCAGCAGCTTAGCATCCGGGACAGGGTTGTTCTTC. The genes are TRBV7-8 and TRBJ2-1, with TRBD1 identical over 9 bases. Germline CDR1 and CDR2: SGHVS and FQNEAQ. CDR3 length: 13 amino acids. Trimming removed 0 bases from V and 15 bases from J; junction bases left unmatched: 6.

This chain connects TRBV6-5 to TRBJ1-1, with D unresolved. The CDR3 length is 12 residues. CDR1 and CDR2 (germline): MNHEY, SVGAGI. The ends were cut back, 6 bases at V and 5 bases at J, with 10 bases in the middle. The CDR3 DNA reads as TGTGCCAGCAGCCCCCCGAGTACTGAAGCTTTCTTT. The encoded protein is CASSPPSTEAFF.

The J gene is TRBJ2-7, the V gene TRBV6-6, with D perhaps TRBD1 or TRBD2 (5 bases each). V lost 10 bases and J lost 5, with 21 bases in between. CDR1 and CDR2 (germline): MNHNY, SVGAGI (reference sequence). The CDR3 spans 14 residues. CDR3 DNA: TGTGCCACCCAATTCGGGACCCAGAGACACGAGCAGTACTTC. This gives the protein CATQFGTQRHEQYF.

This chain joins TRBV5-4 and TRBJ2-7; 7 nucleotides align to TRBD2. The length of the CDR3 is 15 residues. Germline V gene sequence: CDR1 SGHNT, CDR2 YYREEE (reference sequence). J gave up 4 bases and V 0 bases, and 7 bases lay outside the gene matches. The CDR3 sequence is CASSLGKSGRYEQYF. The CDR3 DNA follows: TGTGCCAGCAGCTTGGGCAAGTCCGGGAGGTACGAGCAGTACTTC.

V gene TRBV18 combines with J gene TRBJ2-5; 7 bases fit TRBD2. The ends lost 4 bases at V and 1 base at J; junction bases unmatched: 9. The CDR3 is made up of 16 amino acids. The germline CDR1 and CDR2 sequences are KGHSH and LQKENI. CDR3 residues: CASSLGQAGTQETQYF. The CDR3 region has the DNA TGTGCCAGCTCACTTGGTCAAGCGGGAACCCAAGAGACCCAGTACTTC.

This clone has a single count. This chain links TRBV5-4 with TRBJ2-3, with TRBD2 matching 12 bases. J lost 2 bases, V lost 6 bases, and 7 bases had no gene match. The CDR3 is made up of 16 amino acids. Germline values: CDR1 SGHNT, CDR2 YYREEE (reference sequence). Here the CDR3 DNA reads TGTGCCAGCACCCTAAGGACTAGCGGGAACACAGATACGCAGTATTTT. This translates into CASTLRTSGNTDTQYF.

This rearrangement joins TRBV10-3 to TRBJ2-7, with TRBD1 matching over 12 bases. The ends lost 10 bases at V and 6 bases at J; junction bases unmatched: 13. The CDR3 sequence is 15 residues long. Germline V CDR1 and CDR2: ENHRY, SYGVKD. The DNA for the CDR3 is TGTGCCACCGCACAGCCGGGACAGGGGGCTTTCGAGCAGTACTTC. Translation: CATAQPGQGAFEQYF.

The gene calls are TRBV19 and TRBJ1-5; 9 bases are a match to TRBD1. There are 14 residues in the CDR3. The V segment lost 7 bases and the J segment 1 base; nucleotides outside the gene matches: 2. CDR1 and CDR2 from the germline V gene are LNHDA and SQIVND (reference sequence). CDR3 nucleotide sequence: TGTGCCAGTAACGGACAGGGGAGCAATCAGCCCCAGCATTTT. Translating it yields CASNGQGSNQPQHF.

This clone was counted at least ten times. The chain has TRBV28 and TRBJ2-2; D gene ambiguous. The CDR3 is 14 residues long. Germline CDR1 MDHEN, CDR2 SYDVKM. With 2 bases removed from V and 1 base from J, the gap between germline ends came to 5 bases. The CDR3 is CASSLRQNTGELFF. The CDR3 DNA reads TGTGCCAGCAGTTTAAGACAGAACACCGGGGAGCTGTTTTTT.

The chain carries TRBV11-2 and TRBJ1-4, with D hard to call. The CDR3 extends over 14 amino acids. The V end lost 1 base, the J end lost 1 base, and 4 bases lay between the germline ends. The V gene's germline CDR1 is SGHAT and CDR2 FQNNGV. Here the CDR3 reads CASSLGVTNEKLFF. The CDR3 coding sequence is TGTGCCAGCAGCTTAGGGGTAACTAATGAAAAACTGTTTTTT.

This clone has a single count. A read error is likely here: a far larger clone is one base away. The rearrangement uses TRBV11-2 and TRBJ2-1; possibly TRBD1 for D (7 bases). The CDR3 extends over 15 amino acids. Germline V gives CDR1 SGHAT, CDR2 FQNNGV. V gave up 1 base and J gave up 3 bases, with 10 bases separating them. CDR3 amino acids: CASSLGQGGYNEQFF. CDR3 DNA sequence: TGTGCCAGCAGCTTAGGGCAGGGGGGCTACAATGAGCAGTTCTTC.

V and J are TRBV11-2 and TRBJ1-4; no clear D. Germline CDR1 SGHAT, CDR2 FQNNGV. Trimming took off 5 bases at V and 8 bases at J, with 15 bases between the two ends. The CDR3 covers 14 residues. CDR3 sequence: CASSRGYQGEKLFF. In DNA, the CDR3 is TGTGCCAGCAGCCGGGGATATCAAGGGGAAAAACTGTTTTTT.

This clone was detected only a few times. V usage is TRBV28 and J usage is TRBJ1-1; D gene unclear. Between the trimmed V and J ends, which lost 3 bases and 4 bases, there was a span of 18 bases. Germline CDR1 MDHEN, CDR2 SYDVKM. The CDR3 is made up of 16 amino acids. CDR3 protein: CASSFPLGRTSTEAFF. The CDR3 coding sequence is TGTGCCAGCAGTTTTCCCCTCGGCAGGACGAGCACTGAAGCTTTCTTT.

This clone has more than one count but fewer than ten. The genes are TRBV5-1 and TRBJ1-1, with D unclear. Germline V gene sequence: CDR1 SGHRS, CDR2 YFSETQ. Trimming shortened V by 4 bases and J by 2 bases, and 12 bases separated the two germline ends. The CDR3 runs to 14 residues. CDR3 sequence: CASSPMAGNTEAFF. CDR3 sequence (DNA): TGCGCCAGCAGCCCAATGGCAGGTAACACTGAAGCTTTCTTT.

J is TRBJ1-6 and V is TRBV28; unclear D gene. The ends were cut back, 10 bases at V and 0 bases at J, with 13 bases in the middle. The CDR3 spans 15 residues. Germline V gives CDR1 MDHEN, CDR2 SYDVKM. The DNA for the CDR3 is TGTGCCACCAAGGGATCCAGCTCCTATAATTCACCCCTCCACTTT. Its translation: CATKGSSSYNSPLHF. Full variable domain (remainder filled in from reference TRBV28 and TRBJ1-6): DVKVTQSSRYLVKRTGEKVFLECVQDMDHENMFWYRQDPGLGLRLIYFSYDVKMKEKGDIPEGYSVSREKKERFSLILESASTNQTSMYLCATKGSSSYNSPLHFGNGTRLTVT.

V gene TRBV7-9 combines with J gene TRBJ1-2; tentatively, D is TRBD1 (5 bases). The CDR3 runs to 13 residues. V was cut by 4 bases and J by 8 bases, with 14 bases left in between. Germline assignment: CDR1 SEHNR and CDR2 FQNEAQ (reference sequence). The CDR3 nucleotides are TGTGCCAGCAGCTGGGGCGGCGCGAGGGGCTACACCTTC. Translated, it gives CASSWGGARGYTF.

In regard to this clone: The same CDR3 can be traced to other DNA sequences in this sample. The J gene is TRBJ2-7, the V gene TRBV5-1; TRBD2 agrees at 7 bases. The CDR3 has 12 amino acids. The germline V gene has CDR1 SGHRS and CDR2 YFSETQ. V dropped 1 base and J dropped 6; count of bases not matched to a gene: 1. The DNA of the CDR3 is TGCGCCAGCAGCTTGAGGGAGGGCGAGCAGTACTTC. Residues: CASSLREGEQYF.

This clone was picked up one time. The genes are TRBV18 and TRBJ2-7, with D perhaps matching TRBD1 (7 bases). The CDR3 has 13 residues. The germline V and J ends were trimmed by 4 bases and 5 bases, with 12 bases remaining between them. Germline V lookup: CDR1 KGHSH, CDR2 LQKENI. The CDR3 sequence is CASSLQGGDEQYF. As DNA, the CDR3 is TGTGCCAGCTCACTGCAGGGGGGCGACGAGCAGTACTTC.

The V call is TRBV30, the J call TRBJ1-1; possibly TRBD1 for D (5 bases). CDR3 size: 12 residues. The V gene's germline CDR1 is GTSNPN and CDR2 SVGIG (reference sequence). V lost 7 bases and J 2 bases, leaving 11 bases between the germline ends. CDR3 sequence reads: CAFGAANTEAFF. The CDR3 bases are TGTGCCTTTGGGGCGGCCAACACTGAAGCTTTCTTT.

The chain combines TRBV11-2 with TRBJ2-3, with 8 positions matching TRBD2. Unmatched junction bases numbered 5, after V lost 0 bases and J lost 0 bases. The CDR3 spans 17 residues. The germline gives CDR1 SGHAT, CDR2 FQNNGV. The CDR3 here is CASSLDPGGVSTDTQYF. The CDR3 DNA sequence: TGTGCCAGCAGCTTAGATCCGGGGGGGGTGAGCACAGATACGCAGTATTTT.

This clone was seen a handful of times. CDR3 region: CASSSQRGAYNEQFF. The CDR3 DNA reads as TGTGCCAGCAGCTCACAGCGGGGGGCTTACAATGAGCAGTTCTTC. V gene TRBV11-2 combines with J gene TRBJ2-1; TRBD2 matches at 9 bases. Trimming cost V 4 bases and J 4 bases; bases outside gene matches: 5. The germline gives CDR1 SGHAT, CDR2 FQNNGV. CDR3 size: 15 residues.

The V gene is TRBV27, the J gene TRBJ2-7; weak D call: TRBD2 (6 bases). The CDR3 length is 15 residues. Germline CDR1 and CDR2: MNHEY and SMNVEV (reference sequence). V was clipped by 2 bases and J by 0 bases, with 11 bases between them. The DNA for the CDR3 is TGTGCCAGCAGTTTACGGCGGGGCAACTCCTACGAGCAGTACTTC. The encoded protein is CASSLRRGNSYEQYF.

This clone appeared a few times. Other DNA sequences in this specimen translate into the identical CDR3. The CDR3 sequence: CASSGGTANTGELFF. In DNA, the CDR3 is TGTGCCAGCAGTGGGGGGACAGCGAACACCGGGGAGCTGTTTTTT. The rearrangement links TRBV2 to TRBJ2-2; 7 positions match TRBD1. Trimming took 4 bases from V and 0 from J; bases not matched to a gene: 2. The CDR3 contains 15 residues. Germline CDR1 and CDR2: SNHLY and FYNNEI. The full variable domain, its missing parts supplied by reference TRBV2 and TRBJ2-2, is EPEVTQTPSHQVTQMGQEVILRCVPISNHLYFYWYRQILGQKVEFLVSFYNNEISEKSEIFDDQFSVERPDGSNFTLKIRSTKLEDSAMYFCASSGGTANTGELFFGEGSRLTVL.

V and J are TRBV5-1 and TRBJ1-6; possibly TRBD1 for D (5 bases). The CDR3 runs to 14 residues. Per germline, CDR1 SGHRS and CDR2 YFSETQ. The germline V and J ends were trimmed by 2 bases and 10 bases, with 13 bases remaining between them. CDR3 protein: CASSFSGTDSPLHF. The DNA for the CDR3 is TGCGCCAGCAGCTTTTCTGGGACGGACTCACCCCTCCACTTT.

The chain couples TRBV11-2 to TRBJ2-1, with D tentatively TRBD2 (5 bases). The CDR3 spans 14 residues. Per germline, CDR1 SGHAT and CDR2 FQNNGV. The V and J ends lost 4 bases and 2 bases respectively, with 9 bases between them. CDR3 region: CASSSLLAYNEQFF. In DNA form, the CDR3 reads TGTGCCAGCAGCTCTCTACTAGCCTACAATGAGCAGTTCTTC.